The T cell receptor beta chain described here comes from a study of regulatory T cells in long-lasting Graves disease. Regarding time point: newly diagnosed GD, antithyroid drugs for less than 3 months. From PBMCs, RNA was extracted and then used to make the TCR library. Construction of TCR beta libraries relied on iRepertoire HTBI primers and on Arm-PCR targeting CDR3 regions. One entry per CDR3 protein, called by TCRdb with MiXCR from the multiplex PCR reads. The sample contains some 350,000 distinct CDR3 sequences, 16% of which appear only once. The CDR3 is made up of 16 amino acids. CDR1 SGDLS and CDR2 YYNGEE come from the germline V gene. The trim removed 3 bases at V and 8 bases at J, leaving 9 bases unmatched. Ten or more counts support this clonotype. These same records also appear under a second study, on T cells in Graves' hyperthyroidism and ophthalmopathy.

The chain uses TRBV9 and TRBJ2-2; 11 nucleotides line up with TRBD2. This TCR was recovered from a woman between 18 and 29 years old with Graves disease. Specimen: peripheral blood mononuclear cells (PBMCs), collected at new diagnosis, from a patient treated with antithyroid drugs. The CDR3 spells CASSASGTSGYGELFF. In nucleotides, the CDR3 is TGTGCCAGCAGCGCATCGGGGACTAGCGGATATGGGGAGCTGTTTTTT.